This T cell receptor beta chain was recorded in a study of radiotherapy plus CTLA-4 blockade in lung cancer. For the study at large: Objective responses were observed in approximately 20% of patients, and disease control was achieved by 30% to 40%.

Findings and limits, study-wide: Reported findings show early blood T cell clone dynamics, with interferon-beta, best predicted response. An expansion of tumor-derived TCR clones occurred in blood after radiotherapy plus ipilimumab.

CDR3 size: 18 residues. The V gene's germline CDR1 is GTSNPN and CDR2 SVGIG (reference sequence). The V gene lost 2 bases and the J gene lost 0 bases, with 17 bases spanning the gap. About this clone: The antigen is unknown.

Measured with immunoSEQ multiplex PCR; TCRdb has only the in-frame clones, and not every one. The sample lists roughly 71,000 clones; about 80% were seen once. Treatment of patients with chemo-refractory metastatic non-small-cell lung cancer consisted of focal radiation plus CTLA-4 blockade with ipilimumab. This sequence joins TRBV30 and TRBJ2-6; D is perhaps TRBD1 or TRBD2 (5 bases each). The sequenced sample was peripheral blood, obtained from a patient treated with radiotherapy plus ipilimumab. This clonotype was obtained from a human donor with non-small cell lung cancer who had a complete response to radiotherapy plus ipilimumab. The CDR3 spells CAWSRGSGVYSGANVLTF. The CDR3 nucleotides are TGTGCCTGGAGTAGGGGCTCCGGGGTGTACTCTGGGGCCAACGTCCTGACTTTC.